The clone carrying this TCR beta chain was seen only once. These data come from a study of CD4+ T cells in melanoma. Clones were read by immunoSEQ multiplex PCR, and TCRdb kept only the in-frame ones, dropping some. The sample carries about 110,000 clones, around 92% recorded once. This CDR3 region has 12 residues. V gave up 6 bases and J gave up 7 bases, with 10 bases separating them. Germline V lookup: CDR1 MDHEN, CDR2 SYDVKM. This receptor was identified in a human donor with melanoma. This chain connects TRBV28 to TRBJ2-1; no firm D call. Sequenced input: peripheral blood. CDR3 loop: CASSLTENEQFF. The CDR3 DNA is TGTGCCAGCAGCCTTACAGAGAATGAGCAGTTCTTC.